The following is a T cell receptor (beta chain) sequence with its context. The repertoire was sequenced with immunoSEQ multiplex PCR; TCRdb's copy has only in-frame clones and lacks some. The sample contains some 150,000 clones, over 80% of which appear only once. This entry belongs to a study of blood T cell repertoires in COVID-19. Study context: T cells, B-cell-depleted T cells, or PBMCs provided the cDNA or gDNA that served as material.

The CDR3 runs 16 residues. V lost 1 base, J lost 4 bases, and 14 bases lay in between. CDR1 and CDR2 (germline): SGHNT, YYREEE (reference sequence). This clonotype was obtained from a woman in her fifties or sixties who had recovered from COVID-19. The material sequenced was peripheral blood. V is TRBV5-4 and J is TRBJ2-2; perhaps TRBD2 as D (6 bases). The CDR3 sequence is CASSLTGGVGTGELFF. The CDR3 DNA sequence: TGTGCCAGCAGCTTGACCGGCGGGGTCGGCACCGGGGAGCTGTTTTTT.